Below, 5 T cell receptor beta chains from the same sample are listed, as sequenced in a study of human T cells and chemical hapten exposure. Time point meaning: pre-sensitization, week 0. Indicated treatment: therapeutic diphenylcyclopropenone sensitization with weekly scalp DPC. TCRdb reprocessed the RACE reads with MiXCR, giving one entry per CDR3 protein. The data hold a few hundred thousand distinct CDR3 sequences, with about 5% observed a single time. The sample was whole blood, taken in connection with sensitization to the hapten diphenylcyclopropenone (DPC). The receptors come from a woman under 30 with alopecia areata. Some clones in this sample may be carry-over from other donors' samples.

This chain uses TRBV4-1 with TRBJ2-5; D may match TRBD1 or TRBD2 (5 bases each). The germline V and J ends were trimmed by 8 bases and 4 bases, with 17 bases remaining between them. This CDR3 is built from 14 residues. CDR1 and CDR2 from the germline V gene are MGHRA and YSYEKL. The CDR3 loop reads CASGSPGRGETQYF. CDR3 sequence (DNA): TGCGCCAGCGGTTCGCCGGGGCGAGGAGAGACCCAGTACTTC.

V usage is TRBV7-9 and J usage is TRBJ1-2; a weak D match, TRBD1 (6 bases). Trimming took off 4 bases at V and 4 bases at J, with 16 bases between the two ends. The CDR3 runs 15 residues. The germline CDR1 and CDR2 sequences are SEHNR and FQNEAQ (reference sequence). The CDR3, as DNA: TGTGCCAGCAGCTCATGGGACATGGGGGTCTATGGCTACACCTTC. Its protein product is CASSSWDMGVYGYTF.

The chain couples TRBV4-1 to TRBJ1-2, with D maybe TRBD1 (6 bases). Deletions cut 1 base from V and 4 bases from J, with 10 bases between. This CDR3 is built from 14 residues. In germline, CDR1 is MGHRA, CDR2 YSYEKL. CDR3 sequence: CASSQVRDTYGYTF. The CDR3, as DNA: TGCGCCAGCAGCCAAGTCCGGGACACCTATGGCTACACCTTC.

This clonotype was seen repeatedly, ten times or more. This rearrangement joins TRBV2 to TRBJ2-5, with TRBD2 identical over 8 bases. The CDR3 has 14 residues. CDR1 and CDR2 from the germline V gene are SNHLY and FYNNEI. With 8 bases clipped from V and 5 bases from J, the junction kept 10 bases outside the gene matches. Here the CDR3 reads CASVSLSGDETQYF. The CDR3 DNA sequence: TGTGCCAGCGTTTCGCTTAGCGGGGACGAGACCCAGTACTTC.

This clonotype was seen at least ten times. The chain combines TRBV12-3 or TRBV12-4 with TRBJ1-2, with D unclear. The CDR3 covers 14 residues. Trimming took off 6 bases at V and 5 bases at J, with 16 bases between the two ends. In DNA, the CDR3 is TGTGCCAGCAGCTCGTCAAGGGTATGGTATGGCTACACCTTC. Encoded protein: CASSSSRVWYGYTF.